This is a list of T cell receptor beta chains from one sample in a study of CD8 T cells in Susac syndrome. MiXCR was run by TCRdb on the immunoSEQ multiplex PCR reads, yielding one entry per CDR3 protein. The sample carries about 150,000 distinct CDR3 sequences, approximately 95% recorded once. The sequencing sample was made of CD4+ T cells from PBMCs. The receptors come from a human donor with Susac syndrome. CDR3s include the opening cysteine and the closing phenylalanine or tryptophan. The order of the fields is clone size, D gene, J gene, V gene, CDR3 protein. The D gene is left open where the match is weak. The listing skips clone size in some rows; elsewhere it reads once, few, many or a size class.

clone_size: .; d_call: TRBD1; j_call: TRBJ1-2; v_call: TRBV13; cdr3_aa: CASSSDREDYGYTF
clone_size: .; d_call: TRBD2; j_call: TRBJ2-3; v_call: TRBV20-1; cdr3_aa: CSASVGGTDTQYF
clone_size: .; d_call: .; j_call: TRBJ2-7; v_call: TRBV6-5; cdr3_aa: CASSDPFYEQYF
clone_size: once; d_call: .; j_call: TRBJ2-5; v_call: TRBV5-1; cdr3_aa: CASRRDGGPQYF
clone_size: .; d_call: .; j_call: TRBJ2-3; v_call: TRBV11-1; cdr3_aa: CASSLAYTDTQYF
clone_size: .; d_call: .; j_call: TRBJ1-4; v_call: TRBV5-1; cdr3_aa: CASSLVIPTATNEKLFF
clone_size: .; d_call: TRBD1; j_call: TRBJ2-1; v_call: TRBV27; cdr3_aa: CASSSAGTGVYNEQFF
clone_size: .; d_call: .; j_call: TRBJ2-7; v_call: TRBV20-1; cdr3_aa: CSARAHGYEQYF
clone_size: .; d_call: .; j_call: TRBJ1-2; v_call: TRBV29-1; cdr3_aa: CSVGQGANYGYTF
clone_size: once; d_call: .; j_call: TRBJ2-7; v_call: TRBV5-1; cdr3_aa: CASSIQADYEQYF
clone_size: .; d_call: .; j_call: TRBJ2-3; v_call: TRBV29-1; cdr3_aa: CSFRELLRPDTQYF
clone_size: once; d_call: TRBD2; j_call: TRBJ2-5; v_call: TRBV29-1; cdr3_aa: CSVEGAGGLTQETQYF
clone_size: once; d_call: .; j_call: TRBJ1-2; v_call: TRBV12-3/TRBV12-4; cdr3_aa: CASRERSYGYTF
clone_size: .; d_call: .; j_call: TRBJ1-1; v_call: TRBV21-1; cdr3_aa: CASSMTPPVGTEAFF
clone_size: .; d_call: .; j_call: TRBJ1-5; v_call: TRBV2; cdr3_aa: CASRQVLLDQPQHF
clone_size: .; d_call: .; j_call: TRBJ2-7; v_call: TRBV4-2; cdr3_aa: CASSQDTGPYEQYF
clone_size: .; d_call: .; j_call: TRBJ1-6; v_call: TRBV12-3/TRBV12-4; cdr3_aa: CASTSLGVGNSPLHF
clone_size: .; d_call: .; j_call: TRBJ2-3; v_call: TRBV20-1; cdr3_aa: CSAFLSGTDTQYF
clone_size: .; d_call: .; j_call: TRBJ2-7; v_call: TRBV2; cdr3_aa: CASSDGGPPYEQYF
clone_size: .; d_call: .; j_call: TRBJ2-5; v_call: TRBV25-1; cdr3_aa: CASSVSSVGFKETQYF
clone_size: .; d_call: .; j_call: TRBJ2-5; v_call: TRBV7-6; cdr3_aa: CASSSGGPVQETQYF
clone_size: .; d_call: TRBD2; j_call: TRBJ2-7; v_call: TRBV23-1; cdr3_aa: CAVPSSGGITQDSYEQYF
clone_size: .; d_call: .; j_call: TRBJ1-2; v_call: TRBV5-6; cdr3_aa: CASTTWTENNYGYTF
clone_size: .; d_call: .; j_call: TRBJ2-7; v_call: TRBV20-1; cdr3_aa: CSARPGPYEQYF
clone_size: .; d_call: .; j_call: TRBJ2-6; v_call: TRBV5-4; cdr3_aa: CASSERGSGANVLTF
clone_size: .; d_call: .; j_call: TRBJ1-5; v_call: TRBV12-5; cdr3_aa: CASGLMEPQHF
clone_size: .; d_call: .; j_call: TRBJ1-2; v_call: TRBV4-2; cdr3_aa: CASSQGGAHYGYTF
clone_size: .; d_call: .; j_call: TRBJ2-2; v_call: TRBV24-1; cdr3_aa: CATSDLRGELFF
clone_size: .; d_call: .; j_call: TRBJ2-1; v_call: TRBV4-1; cdr3_aa: CASSTPSYSYNEQFF
clone_size: .; d_call: TRBD2; j_call: TRBJ2-5; v_call: TRBV6-5; cdr3_aa: CASSLGLARGETQYF
clone_size: .; d_call: .; j_call: TRBJ1-1; v_call: TRBV5-1; cdr3_aa: CASSLALVNTEAFF
clone_size: .; d_call: TRBD2; j_call: TRBJ2-1; v_call: TRBV19; cdr3_aa: CASSIGRGALWQFF
clone_size: .; d_call: TRBD1; j_call: TRBJ2-5; v_call: TRBV29-1; cdr3_aa: CSVRDRGPEETQYF
clone_size: .; d_call: TRBD2; j_call: TRBJ2-7; v_call: TRBV9; cdr3_aa: CASSVAGRGAYEQYF
clone_size: once; d_call: TRBD1; j_call: TRBJ1-2; v_call: TRBV29-1; cdr3_aa: CSVEDRGTGVGGYTF
clone_size: .; d_call: TRBD1; j_call: TRBJ1-1; v_call: TRBV29-1; cdr3_aa: CSVDFRGQGGTEAFF
clone_size: .; d_call: .; j_call: TRBJ1-2; v_call: TRBV15; cdr3_aa: CATSRDMAGSYGYTF
clone_size: .; d_call: .; j_call: TRBJ1-2; v_call: TRBV15; cdr3_aa: CATSSGSGGSNYGYTF
clone_size: .; d_call: .; j_call: TRBJ1-1; v_call: TRBV29-1; cdr3_aa: CSVEDQDKNTEAFF
clone_size: .; d_call: .; j_call: TRBJ1-2; v_call: TRBV5-4; cdr3_aa: CASSSPGPTYGYTF
clone_size: .; d_call: .; j_call: TRBJ2-7; v_call: TRBV12-3/TRBV12-4; cdr3_aa: CASSLGHLREQYF
clone_size: .; d_call: .; j_call: TRBJ1-2; v_call: TRBV20-1; cdr3_aa: CSARGSYGYTF
clone_size: once; d_call: .; j_call: TRBJ1-2; v_call: TRBV27; cdr3_aa: CASSRTDSYGYTF
clone_size: once; d_call: TRBD1; j_call: TRBJ1-1; v_call: TRBV29-1; cdr3_aa: CSVERQGSEAFF
clone_size: .; d_call: .; j_call: TRBJ2-7; v_call: TRBV7-2; cdr3_aa: CASSFPGYEQYF
clone_size: .; d_call: .; j_call: TRBJ1-1; v_call: TRBV2; cdr3_aa: CASSVQTPGTEAFF
clone_size: .; d_call: TRBD1; j_call: TRBJ2-1; v_call: TRBV7-9; cdr3_aa: CAPAQGDEQFF
clone_size: .; d_call: .; j_call: TRBJ1-6; v_call: TRBV19; cdr3_aa: CASSRQSHSPLHF
clone_size: .; d_call: TRBD2; j_call: TRBJ2-7; v_call: TRBV6-5; cdr3_aa: CASSRTSGFYEQYF